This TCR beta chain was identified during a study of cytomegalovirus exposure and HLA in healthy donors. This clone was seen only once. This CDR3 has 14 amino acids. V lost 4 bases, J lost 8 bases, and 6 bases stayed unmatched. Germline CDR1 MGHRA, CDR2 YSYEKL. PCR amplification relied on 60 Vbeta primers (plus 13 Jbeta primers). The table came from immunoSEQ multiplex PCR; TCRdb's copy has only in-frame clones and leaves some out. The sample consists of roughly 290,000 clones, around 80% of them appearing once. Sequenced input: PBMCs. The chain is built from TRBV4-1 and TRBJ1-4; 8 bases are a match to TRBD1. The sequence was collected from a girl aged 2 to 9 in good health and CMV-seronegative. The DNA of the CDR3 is TGCGCCAGCAGCCCGCCGGGACAGGAAGAAAAACTGTTTTTT. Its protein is CASSPPGQEEKLFF.